Listed below are T cell receptor beta chains from one sample, sequenced in a study of chronic HIV infection and antiretroviral therapy. One entry per CDR3 protein, called by TCRdb with MiXCR from the 5' RACE reads. The sample shows about 48,000 distinct CDR3 sequences, 15% to 20% of them seen only once. What was sequenced was peripheral blood. The receptors come from an adult who had HIV and had not received antiretroviral therapy, or was an uninfected healthy control (not recorded which). Each CDR3 is given with its conserved first and last residue. D genes are given only for firm matches. Rows may omit the clone size; those that give it use once, few, many or a size class.

abundance: few
d_gene: NA
v_gene: TRBV29-1
CDR3aa: CSVEDVVQDTGVEKLFF

abundance: NA
d_gene: NA
v_gene: TRBV20-1
CDR3aa: CSARSRSNQPQHF

abundance: few
d_gene: NA
v_gene: TRBV3-1
CDR3aa: CASSQEHTEAFF

abundance: NA
d_gene: NA
v_gene: TRBV4-1
CDR3aa: CASSREVKSTDTQYF

abundance: NA
d_gene: NA
v_gene: TRBV27
CDR3aa: CASSLRAGASYGYTF

abundance: NA
d_gene: NA
v_gene: TRBV28
CDR3aa: CASSLSSDWGRVATEAFF

abundance: few
d_gene: NA
v_gene: TRBV6-1
CDR3aa: CASRGLRYEQYF

abundance: NA
d_gene: TRBD2
v_gene: TRBV27
CDR3aa: CASSPYRLAGGPLNEQYF

abundance: NA
d_gene: NA
v_gene: TRBV30
CDR3aa: CAWSGVTERETQYF

abundance: few
d_gene: NA
v_gene: TRBV18
CDR3aa: CASSPSAEGLGGDIWTDTQYF

abundance: few
d_gene: NA
v_gene: TRBV4-1
CDR3aa: CASSQELVQTGELFF

abundance: NA
d_gene: TRBD1
v_gene: TRBV6-4
CDR3aa: CASSDSRTGVSSYNSPLHF

abundance: few
d_gene: NA
v_gene: TRBV29-1
CDR3aa: CSVDRETQYF

abundance: few
d_gene: NA
v_gene: TRBV10-3
CDR3aa: CAISERGTEAFF

abundance: NA
d_gene: TRBD1
v_gene: TRBV7-7
CDR3aa: CASIPFRDSGLAFF

abundance: NA
d_gene: TRBD2
v_gene: TRBV24-1
CDR3aa: CATSPTSGVNNEQFF

abundance: NA
d_gene: TRBD1
v_gene: TRBV4-1
CDR3aa: CASSPGQGGYGYTF

abundance: few
d_gene: TRBD1
v_gene: TRBV27
CDR3aa: CASSLNRGNEQFF

abundance: few
d_gene: TRBD1
v_gene: TRBV5-6
CDR3aa: CASSLDLGQVTYEQYF

abundance: NA
d_gene: TRBD1
v_gene: TRBV19
CDR3aa: CASSLTGERNEKLFF

abundance: few
d_gene: NA
v_gene: TRBV2
CDR3aa: CASSRDSAGELFF

abundance: NA
d_gene: TRBD1
v_gene: TRBV5-1
CDR3aa: CASSPQRDSPYGYTF

abundance: few
d_gene: NA
v_gene: TRBV29-1
CDR3aa: CSVRSSPEAFF

abundance: NA
d_gene: NA
v_gene: TRBV9
CDR3aa: CASSVGEGATGEQYF

abundance: NA
d_gene: NA
v_gene: TRBV5-1
CDR3aa: CASSLDSRDTQYF

abundance: NA
d_gene: TRBD1
v_gene: TRBV28
CDR3aa: CASSGQGARSFLYEQYF

abundance: few
d_gene: TRBD2
v_gene: TRBV4-1
CDR3aa: CASSQRTSGTYEQYF

abundance: few
d_gene: TRBD1
v_gene: TRBV5-4
CDR3aa: CASSLMTGAQETQYF

abundance: NA
d_gene: NA
v_gene: TRBV6-2/TRBV6-3
CDR3aa: CASGGLPSIQYF

abundance: few
d_gene: TRBD2
v_gene: TRBV4-1
CDR3aa: CASSQAGSGGDTQYF

abundance: few
d_gene: TRBD1
v_gene: TRBV6-5
CDR3aa: CASSYVTGGSPLHF

abundance: NA
d_gene: TRBD2
v_gene: TRBV5-4
CDR3aa: CASSLAGGTYEQYF

abundance: NA
d_gene: NA
v_gene: TRBV25-1
CDR3aa: CASSAQGVGEKLFF

abundance: NA
d_gene: TRBD2
v_gene: TRBV28
CDR3aa: CASTHSGSRDTQYF

abundance: few
d_gene: TRBD1
v_gene: TRBV24-1
CDR3aa: CATSVGQGAREQYF

abundance: NA
d_gene: NA
v_gene: TRBV25-1
CDR3aa: CASRKVGYEQYF

abundance: NA
d_gene: NA
v_gene: TRBV11-2
CDR3aa: CASSQPGLGEQYF

abundance: NA
d_gene: NA
v_gene: TRBV28
CDR3aa: CASSPNPGTPIGYPF

abundance: NA
d_gene: NA
v_gene: TRBV4-1
CDR3aa: CASSLRPALQETQYF

abundance: many
d_gene: TRBD2
v_gene: TRBV4-1
CDR3aa: CASSQDRASGRVYEQFF

abundance: few
d_gene: NA
v_gene: TRBV4-2
CDR3aa: CASSQEAGQAGDTQYF

abundance: medium-sized
d_gene: NA
v_gene: TRBV9
CDR3aa: CASSVDRDTSNYGYTF